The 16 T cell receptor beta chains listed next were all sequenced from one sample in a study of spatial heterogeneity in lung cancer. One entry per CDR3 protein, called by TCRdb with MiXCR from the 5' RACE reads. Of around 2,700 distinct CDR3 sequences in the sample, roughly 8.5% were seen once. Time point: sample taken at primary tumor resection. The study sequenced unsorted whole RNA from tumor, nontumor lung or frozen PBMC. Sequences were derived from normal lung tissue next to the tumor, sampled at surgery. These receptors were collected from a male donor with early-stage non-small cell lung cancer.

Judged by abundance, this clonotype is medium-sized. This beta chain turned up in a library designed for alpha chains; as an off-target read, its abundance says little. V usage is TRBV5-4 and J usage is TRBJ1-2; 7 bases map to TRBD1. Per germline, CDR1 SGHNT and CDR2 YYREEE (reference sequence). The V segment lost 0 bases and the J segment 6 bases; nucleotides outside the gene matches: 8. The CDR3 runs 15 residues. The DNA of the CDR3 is TGTGCCAGCAGCTTGGCTGAAAGGGGGCTGGATGGCTACACCTTC. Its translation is CASSLAERGLDGYTF.

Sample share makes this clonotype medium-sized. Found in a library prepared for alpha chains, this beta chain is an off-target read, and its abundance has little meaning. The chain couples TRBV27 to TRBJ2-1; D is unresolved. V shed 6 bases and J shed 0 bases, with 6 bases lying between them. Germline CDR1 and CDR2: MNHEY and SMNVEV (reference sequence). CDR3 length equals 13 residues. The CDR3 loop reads CASRGSSYNEQFF. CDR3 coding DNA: TGTGCCAGCAGGGGGTCCTCCTACAATGAGCAGTTCTTC.

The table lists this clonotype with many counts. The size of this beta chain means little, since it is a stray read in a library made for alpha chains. In DNA, the CDR3 is TGCGCCAGCAGCCAAACCGAGCTCGCCTACGAGCAGTACTTC. It yields the protein CASSQTELAYEQYF. V gene TRBV4-1 combines with J gene TRBJ2-7, with D hard to call. The CDR3 has 14 amino acids. V was trimmed by 2 bases and J by 2 bases, leaving 10 bases between them. CDR1 and CDR2 (germline): MGHRA, YSYEKL.

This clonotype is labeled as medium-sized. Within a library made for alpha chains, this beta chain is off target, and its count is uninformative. The CDR3 protein is CASSYDLIGHSNQPQHF. For the CDR3, the DNA is TGTGCCAGCAGTTACGACCTAATAGGGCACAGCAATCAGCCCCAGCATTTT. V usage is TRBV6-2 or TRBV6-3 and J usage is TRBJ1-5; D not resolved. V lost 2 bases to trimming and J lost 1 base, with 15 bases between them. The CDR3 length is 17 residues. Looked up from germline, CDR1 is MNHEY and CDR2 is SVGEGT.

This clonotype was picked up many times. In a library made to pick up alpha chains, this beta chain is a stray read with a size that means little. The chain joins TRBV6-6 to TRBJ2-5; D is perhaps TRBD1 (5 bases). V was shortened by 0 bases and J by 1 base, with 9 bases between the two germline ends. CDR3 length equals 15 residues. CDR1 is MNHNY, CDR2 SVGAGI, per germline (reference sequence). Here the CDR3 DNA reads TGTGCCAGCAGTTACTCTGGGCAGGGCCAAGAGACCCAGTACTTC. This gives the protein CASSYSGQGQETQYF.

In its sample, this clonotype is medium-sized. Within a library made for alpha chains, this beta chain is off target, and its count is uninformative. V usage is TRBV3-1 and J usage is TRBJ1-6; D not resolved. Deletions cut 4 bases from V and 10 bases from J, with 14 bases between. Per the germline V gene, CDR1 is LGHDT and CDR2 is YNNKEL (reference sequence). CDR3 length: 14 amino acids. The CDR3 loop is CASSLQPTGSPLHF. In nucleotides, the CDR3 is TGTGCCAGCAGCCTACAGCCTACGGGGTCACCCCTCCACTTT.

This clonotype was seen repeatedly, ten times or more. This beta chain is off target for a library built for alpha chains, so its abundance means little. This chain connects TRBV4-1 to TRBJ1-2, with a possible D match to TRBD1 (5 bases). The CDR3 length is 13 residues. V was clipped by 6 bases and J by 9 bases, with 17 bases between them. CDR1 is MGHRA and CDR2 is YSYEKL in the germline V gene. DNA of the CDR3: TGCGCCAGCAGTCCGGGGCCCGGCTACCGCTACACCTTC. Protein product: CASSPGPGYRYTF.

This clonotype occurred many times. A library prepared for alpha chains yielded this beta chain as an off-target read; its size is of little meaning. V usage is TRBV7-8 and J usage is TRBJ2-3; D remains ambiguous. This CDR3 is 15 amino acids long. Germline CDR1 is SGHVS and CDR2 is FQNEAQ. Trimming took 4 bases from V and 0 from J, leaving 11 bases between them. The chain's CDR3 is CASSSFSISTDTQYF. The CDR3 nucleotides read TGTGCCAGCAGCTCTTTTTCGATCAGCACAGATACGCAGTATTTT.

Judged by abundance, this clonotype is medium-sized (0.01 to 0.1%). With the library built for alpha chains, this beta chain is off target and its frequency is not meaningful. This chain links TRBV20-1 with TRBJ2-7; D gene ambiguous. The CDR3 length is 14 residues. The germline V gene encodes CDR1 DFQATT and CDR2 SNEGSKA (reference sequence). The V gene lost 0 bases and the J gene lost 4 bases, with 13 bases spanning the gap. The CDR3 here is CSARDVAAGYEQYF. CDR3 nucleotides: TGCAGTGCTAGAGATGTGGCGGCTGGGTACGAGCAGTACTTC.

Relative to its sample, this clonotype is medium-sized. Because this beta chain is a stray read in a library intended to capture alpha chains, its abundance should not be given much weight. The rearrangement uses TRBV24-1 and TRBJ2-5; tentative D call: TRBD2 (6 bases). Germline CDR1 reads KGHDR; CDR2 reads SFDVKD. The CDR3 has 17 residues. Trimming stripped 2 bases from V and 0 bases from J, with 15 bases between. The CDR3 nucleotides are TGTGCCACCAGTGATTCGGGGGTCTCCATCTACCAAGAGACCCAGTACTTC. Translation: CATSDSGVSIYQETQYF.

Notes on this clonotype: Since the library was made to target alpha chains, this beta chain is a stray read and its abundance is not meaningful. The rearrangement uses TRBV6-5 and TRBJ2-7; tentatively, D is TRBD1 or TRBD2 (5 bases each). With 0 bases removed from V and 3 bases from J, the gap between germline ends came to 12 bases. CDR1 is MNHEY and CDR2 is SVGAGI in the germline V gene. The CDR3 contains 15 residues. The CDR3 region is CASSYSKRGLYEQYF. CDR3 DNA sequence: TGTGCCAGCAGTTACTCCAAGAGGGGTCTCTACGAGCAGTACTTC.

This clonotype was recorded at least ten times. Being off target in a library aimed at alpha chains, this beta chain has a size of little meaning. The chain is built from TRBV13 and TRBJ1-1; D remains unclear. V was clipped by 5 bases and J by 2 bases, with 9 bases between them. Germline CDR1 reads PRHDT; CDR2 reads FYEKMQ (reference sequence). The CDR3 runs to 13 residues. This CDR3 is CASSLISNTEAFF. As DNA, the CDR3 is TGTGCCAGCAGCCTCATATCCAACACTGAAGCTTTCTTT. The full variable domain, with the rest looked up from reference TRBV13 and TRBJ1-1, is AAGVIQSPRHLIKEKRETATLKCYPIPRHDTVYWYQQGPGQDPQFLISFYEKMQSDKGSIPDRFSAQQFSDYHSELNMSSLELGDSALYFCASSLISNTEAFFGQGTRLTVV.

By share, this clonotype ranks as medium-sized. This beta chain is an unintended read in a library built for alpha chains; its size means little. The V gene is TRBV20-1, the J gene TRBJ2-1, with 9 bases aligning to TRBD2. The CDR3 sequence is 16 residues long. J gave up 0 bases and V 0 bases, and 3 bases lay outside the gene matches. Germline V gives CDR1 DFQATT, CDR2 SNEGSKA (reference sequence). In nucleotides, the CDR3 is TGCAGTGCTAGAGACCTAGCGGGACTCTCCTACAATGAGCAGTTCTTC. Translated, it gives CSARDLAGLSYNEQFF.

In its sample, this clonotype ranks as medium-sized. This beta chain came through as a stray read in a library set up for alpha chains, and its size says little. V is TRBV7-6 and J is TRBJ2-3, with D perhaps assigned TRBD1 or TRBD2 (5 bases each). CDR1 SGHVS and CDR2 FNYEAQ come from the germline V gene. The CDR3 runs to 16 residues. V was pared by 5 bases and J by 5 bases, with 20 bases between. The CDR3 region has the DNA TGTGCCAGCAGCCCCTGGGACGGAAAGAAGGGAGATACGCAGTATTTT. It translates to CASSPWDGKKGDTQYF.

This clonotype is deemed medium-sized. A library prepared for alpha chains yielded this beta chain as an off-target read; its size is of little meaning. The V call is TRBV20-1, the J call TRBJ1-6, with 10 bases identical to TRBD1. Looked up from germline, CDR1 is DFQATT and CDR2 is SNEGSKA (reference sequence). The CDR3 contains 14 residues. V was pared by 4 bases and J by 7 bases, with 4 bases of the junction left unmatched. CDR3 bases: TGCAGTGCTAACCGACAGGGGGCGAATTCACCCCTCCACTTT. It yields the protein CSANRQGANSPLHF.

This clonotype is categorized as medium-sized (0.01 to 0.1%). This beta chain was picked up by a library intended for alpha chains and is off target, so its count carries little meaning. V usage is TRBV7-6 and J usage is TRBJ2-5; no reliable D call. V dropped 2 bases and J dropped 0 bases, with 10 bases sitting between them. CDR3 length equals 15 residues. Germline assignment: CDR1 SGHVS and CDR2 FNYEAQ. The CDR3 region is CASSLIGMNQETQYF. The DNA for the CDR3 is TGTGCCAGCAGCTTAATAGGGATGAACCAAGAGACCCAGTACTTC.